The 22 T cell receptor beta chains presented below share a single source sample, sequenced in a study of T cell responses to AZD1222 COVID-19 vaccine. The protocol was immunoSEQ multiplex PCR, while the TCRdb copy is restricted to in-frame clones and leaves out a portion. The repertoire has about 140,000 clones, approximately 93% of them found once; the top ten carry less than 0.95%. Here the sequenced sample was peripheral blood, taken on day 0 of MenACWY control vaccination. These receptors came from an adult in good health.

A few counts support this clone. This chain joins TRBV6-5 and TRBJ1-2, with D uncertain. CDR1 and CDR2 (germline): MNHEY, SVGAGI. The CDR3 loop spans 12 amino acids. V lost 9 bases and J lost 8, with 16 bases in between. CDR3 bases: TGTGCCAGTTCTCAAGGGTTGAAAGGCTACACCTTC. Translated: CASSQGLKGYTF.

The chain links TRBV4-2 to TRBJ1-5, with 7 bases identical to TRBD1. V gave up 2 bases and J gave up 4 bases; unmatched junction bases: 8. The CDR3 is 16 residues long. CDR1 is LGHNA and CDR2 is YNFKEQ in the germline V gene. CDR3 nucleotides: TGTGCCAGCAGCCAACTCGACAGGGACGGGAATCAGCCCCAGCATTTT. This sequence encodes CASSQLDRDGNQPQHF.

The DNA of the CDR3 is TGTGCCAGCAGTCCACCTCGGGGGGGGAGCTCCTACGAGCAGTACTTC. Protein product: CASSPPRGGSSYEQYF. This chain links TRBV27 with TRBJ2-7, with 8 bases aligning to TRBD2. This CDR3 region has 16 residues. Germline values: CDR1 MNHEY, CDR2 SMNVEV (reference sequence). The ends lost 5 bases at V and 0 bases at J; junction bases unmatched: 9.

As to this clone: One junction end disagrees with the germline gene, perhaps due to a read error. This rearrangement joins TRBV2 to TRBJ2-7; D may be TRBD1 (6 bases). The CDR3 has 14 amino acids. CDR1 is SNHLY and CDR2 is FYNNEI in the germline V gene. The CDR3 loop is CASRHEQGWYEQYF. The CDR3 nucleotides read TGCGCCAGCAGGCACGAACAGGGTTGGTACGAGCAGTACTTC.

DNA for the CDR3: TGCGCCAGCAGTGAGTCCAGGGTCACTAATGAAAAACTGTTTTTT. Translating it yields CASSESRVTNEKLFF. The chain has TRBV10-2 and TRBJ1-4; D is perhaps TRBD1 (5 bases). This CDR3 comprises 15 residues. Germline V gene data show CDR1 as WSHSY and CDR2 as SAAADI. V lost 0 bases and J lost 2, with 7 bases in between.

This chain links TRBV4-2 with TRBJ1-2; D is uncertain. Trimming pared 0 bases from V and 5 bases from J, leaving 16 bases between. CDR1 is LGHNA and CDR2 is YNFKEQ in the germline V gene. This CDR3 comprises 16 residues. This CDR3 reads CASSQEGREVVYGYTF. DNA of the CDR3: TGTGCCAGCAGCCAAGAAGGGAGGGAAGTTGTGTATGGCTACACCTTC.

The V gene is TRBV28, the J gene TRBJ2-7, with TRBD1 identical over 7 bases. CDR3 length: 13 residues. The germline V gene encodes CDR1 MDHEN and CDR2 SYDVKM. Losses at the gene ends were 5 bases for V and 12 bases for J; bases not matched to a gene: 13. As DNA, the CDR3 is TGTGCCAGCAGTCGACAGGGCCATCGAAGGCCGTACTTC. Encoded protein: CASSRQGHRRPYF.

The chain has TRBV6-1 and TRBJ1-4; D not resolved. Between the trimmed V and J ends, which lost 3 bases and 2 bases, there was a span of 22 bases. Germline V lookup: CDR1 MNHNS, CDR2 SASEGT. The CDR3 has 19 residues. The CDR3 DNA reads as TGTGCCAGCAGTGAGGTCGTCAACGGGCTAGCGGGCACTAATGAAAAACTGTTTTTT. Encoded protein: CASSEVVNGLAGTNEKLFF.

The CDR3 loop is CASSVASTSGRAYNEQFF. In nucleotides, the CDR3 is TGTGCCAGCAGCGTAGCCTCGACTAGCGGGAGGGCCTACAATGAGCAGTTCTTC. The chain uses TRBV9 and TRBJ2-1, with 14 bases lining up with TRBD2. The CDR3 loop spans 18 amino acids. CDR1 and CDR2 (germline): SGDLS, YYNGEE. Unmatched junction bases numbered 4, after V lost 0 bases and J lost 2 bases. The variable domain in full, completed from reference TRBV9 and TRBJ2-1, reads DSGVTQTPKHLITATGQRVTLRCSPRSGDLSVYWYQQSLDQGLQFLIQYYNGEERAKGNILERFSAQQFPDLHSELNLSSLELGDSALYFCASSVASTSGRAYNEQFFGPGTRLTVL.

The chain combines TRBV2 with TRBJ1-5, with a possible D match to TRBD1 (5 bases). Trimming shortened V by 3 bases and J by 2 bases, and 14 bases separated the two germline ends. The CDR3 loop spans 16 amino acids. CDR1 and CDR2 from the germline V gene are SNHLY and FYNNEI. The CDR3 DNA reads TGTGCCAGCAGTGAGGGGAACATGGGGGGCAATCAGCCCCAGCATTTT. It translates to CASSEGNMGGNQPQHF.

This CDR3 is CASSLTAGGTEKLFF. The CDR3 DNA reads TGTGCCAGCAGCCTGACGGCAGGGGGGACTGAAAAACTGTTTTTT. The gene calls are TRBV3-1 (or the pseudogene TRBV3-2) and TRBJ1-4; the match to TRBD1 covers 7 bases. Germline V CDR1 and CDR2: LGHDT, YNNKEL (reference sequence). The CDR3 runs 15 residues. V lost 4 bases and J lost 7; bases outside the gene matches: 9.

A single count supports this clone. The rearrangement joins TRBV5-6 to TRBJ1-1; the D is unclear. Germline assignment: CDR1 SGHDT and CDR2 YYEEEE. Trimming cost V 4 bases and J 4 bases, with 11 bases left between them. The CDR3 loop spans 13 amino acids. CDR3 DNA sequence: TGTGCCAGCAGCCCCCTCTTGGGCACTGAAGCTTTCTTT. Translated: CASSPLLGTEAFF.

This chain links TRBV13 with TRBJ2-2; D may match TRBD1 or TRBD2 (7 bases each). CDR1 is PRHDT, CDR2 FYEKMQ, per germline (reference sequence). The CDR3 is made up of 17 amino acids. Deletions cut 1 base from V and 5 bases from J, with 17 bases between. CDR3: CASSLAPRGGRTGELFF. DNA of the CDR3: TGTGCCAGCAGCTTAGCTCCCAGGGGGGGCAGGACCGGGGAGCTGTTTTTT.

The V call is TRBV9, the J call TRBJ1-6, with 11 bases fitting TRBD1. In germline, CDR1 is SGDLS, CDR2 YYNGEE. With V trimmed by 0 bases and J by 7 bases, 3 bases remained unmatched. The CDR3 contains 16 residues. As DNA, the CDR3 is TGTGCCAGCAGCGTAGCCGGACAGGGGGCGAATTCACCCCTCCACTTT. Its protein is CASSVAGQGANSPLHF.

This sequence joins TRBV11-2 and TRBJ2-7, with 12 bases lining up with TRBD2. After removal of 5 bases from V and 4 bases from J, the junction contained 9 bases not matched to a gene. From germline, CDR1 is SGHAT and CDR2 FQNNGV. The CDR3 consists of 16 residues. The CDR3 DNA reads as TGTGCCAGCAGCCCAGATGGGACTAGCGGGCGATACGAGCAGTACTTC. It is translated as CASSPDGTSGRYEQYF.

The rearrangement links TRBV4-1 to TRBJ1-4, with D unresolved. This CDR3 comprises 16 residues. Germline-derived CDR1 and CDR2 are MGHRA and YSYEKL. The V and J ends lost 0 bases and 8 bases respectively, with 16 bases between them. The CDR3 is CASSQDKTREWEKLFF. DNA for the CDR3: TGCGCCAGCAGCCAAGATAAAACAAGGGAATGGGAAAAACTGTTTTTT.

The chain carries TRBV7-2 and TRBJ1-2; 9 bases are a match to TRBD1. Losses at the gene ends were 5 bases for V and 3 bases for J; bases not matched to a gene: 4. CDR1 and CDR2 from the germline V gene are SGHTA and FQGNSA. This CDR3 is 14 amino acids long. The CDR3 here is CASSEGTGYYGYTF. Written as DNA, the CDR3 is TGTGCCAGCAGCGAGGGGACAGGGTACTATGGCTACACCTTC. The full variable domain, completed using reference TRBV7-2 and TRBJ1-2, is GAGVSQSPSNKVTEKGKDVELRCDPISGHTALYWYRQSLGQGLEFLIYFQGNSAPDKSGLPSDRFSAERTGGSVSTLTIQRTQQEDSAVYLCASSEGTGYYGYTFGSGTRLTVV.

This sequence joins TRBV6-2 or TRBV6-3 and TRBJ1-5, with D unclear. CDR1 and CDR2 (germline): MNHEY, SVGEGT. The CDR3 loop spans 13 amino acids. V was cut by 6 bases and J by 5 bases, with 11 bases left in between. This CDR3 reads CASSPDSYQPQHF. CDR3 bases: TGTGCCAGCAGCCCCGACTCTTATCAGCCCCAGCATTTT.

This clone was seen a single time. The chain combines TRBV18 with TRBJ2-3, with a tentative D call TRBD2 (5 bases). V gave up 2 bases and J gave up 1 base, with 13 bases separating them. The CDR3 spans 16 residues. The V gene's germline CDR1 is KGHSH and CDR2 LQKENI. This CDR3 reads CASSPGLYGGTDTQYF. The CDR3 DNA reads as TGTGCCAGCTCACCAGGGTTATACGGGGGCACAGATACGCAGTATTTT.

This chain uses TRBV3-1 (or the pseudogene TRBV3-2) with TRBJ1-4; D remains unclear. The V end was cut by 4 bases, the J end by 8 bases, with 17 bases between. The CDR3 covers 15 residues. CDR1 and CDR2 (germline): LGHDT, YNNKEL (reference sequence). The chain's CDR3 is CASSPVGHLSEKLFF. For the CDR3, the DNA is TGTGCCAGCAGCCCCGTAGGGCACCTTTCCGAAAAACTGTTTTTT.

The chain couples TRBV29-1 to TRBJ1-2; the D is unclear. The CDR3 runs 13 residues. In germline, CDR1 is SQVTM, CDR2 ANQGSEA. Trimming pared 2 bases from V and 0 bases from J, leaving 7 bases between. The CDR3 region is CSVESGSNYGYTF. The CDR3 DNA is TGCAGCGTTGAATCGGGTTCTAACTATGGCTACACCTTC.

The V call is TRBV7-6, the J call TRBJ2-2; TRBD2 aligns across 10 bases. This CDR3 has 16 amino acids. V lost 1 base, J lost 6 bases, and 5 bases stayed unmatched. Germline values: CDR1 SGHVS, CDR2 FNYEAQ. CDR3 coding DNA: TGTGCCAGCAGCTTAGTGCCCAGCGGGAGGGCCGGGGAGCTGTTTTTT. Translated, it gives CASSLVPSGRAGELFF.